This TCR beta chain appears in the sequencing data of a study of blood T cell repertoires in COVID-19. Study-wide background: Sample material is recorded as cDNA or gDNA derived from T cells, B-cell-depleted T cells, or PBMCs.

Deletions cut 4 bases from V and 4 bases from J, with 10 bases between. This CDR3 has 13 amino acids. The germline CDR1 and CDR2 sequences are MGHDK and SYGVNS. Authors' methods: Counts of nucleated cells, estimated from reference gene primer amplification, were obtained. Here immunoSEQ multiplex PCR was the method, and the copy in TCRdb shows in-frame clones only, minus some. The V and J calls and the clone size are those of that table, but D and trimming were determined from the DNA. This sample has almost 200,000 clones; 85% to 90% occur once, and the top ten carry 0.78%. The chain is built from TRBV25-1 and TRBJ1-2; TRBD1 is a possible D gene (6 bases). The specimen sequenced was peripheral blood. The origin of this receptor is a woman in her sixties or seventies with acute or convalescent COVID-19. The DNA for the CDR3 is TGTGCCAGCAGTGCCCACAGGGCCTATGGCTACACCTTC. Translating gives CASSAHRAYGYTF.